The following is a T cell receptor beta chain sequence with its context. The sample belongs to a study of blood T cell repertoires in COVID-19. Method: immunoSEQ multiplex PCR; TCRdb's copy keeps in-frame clones and lacks some. The table includes over 50,000 clones, approximately 80% detected once. Sequencing input: peripheral blood. The sequence was obtained from a human donor with active or convalescent COVID-19. The donor label of this sample is uncertain.

CDR3 sequence (DNA): TGTGCCAGTAGTCCCTTGGCGGCCTCCTACGAGCAGTACTTC. Translating gives CASSPLAASYEQYF. The chain recombines TRBV19 with TRBJ2-7; D is ambiguous. The CDR3 extends over 14 amino acids. V lost 5 bases and J lost 0, with 11 bases in between. The V gene's germline CDR1 is LNHDA and CDR2 SQIVND (reference sequence).